A single sample gave rise to the 21 T cell receptor beta chains below, sequenced in a study of response to subunit inactivated influenza vaccine. Via MiXCR, TCRdb re-called the RT-PCR reads, giving one row per CDR3 protein. The data show hundreds of thousands of distinct CDR3 sequences, 13% seen once. The sample consisted of PBMCs from blood, taken roughly 46 days after vaccination. The receptors were sampled from a man over 45 who received an inactivated influenza vaccine.

This clonotype was seen a single time. This chain joins TRBV29-1 and TRBJ2-2, with D perhaps matching TRBD1 or TRBD2 (5 bases each). The CDR3 has 16 amino acids. V was clipped by 6 bases and J by 5 bases, with 22 bases between them. Germline CDR1 SQVTM, CDR2 ANQGSEA. The CDR3 here is CSVEILQGEGTGELFF. The DNA of the CDR3 is TGCAGCGTGGAGATACTCCAGGGAGAGGGGACCGGGGAGCTGTTTTTT.

This clonotype was detected a few times. V gene TRBV9 combines with J gene TRBJ1-2; D remains ambiguous. The V gene's germline CDR1 is SGDLS and CDR2 YYNGEE. V was shortened by 0 bases and J by 2 bases, with 5 bases between the two germline ends. This CDR3 is built from 13 residues. This chain's CDR3 is CASSVAENYGYTF. CDR3 sequence (DNA): TGTGCCAGCAGCGTAGCAGAGAACTATGGCTACACCTTC.

This clonotype was seen more than once but under ten times. The gene calls are TRBV10-1 and TRBJ2-7; D not resolved. Germline assignment: CDR1 WNHNN and CDR2 SYGVQD (reference sequence). The germline V and J ends were trimmed by 4 bases and 2 bases, with 15 bases remaining between them. This CDR3 is built from 15 residues. CDR3 bases: TGCGCCAGCAGTGCCCGACTGGGTTCTACCTACGAGCAGTACTTC. Its translation: CASSARLGSTYEQYF.

This clonotype appeared many times. The V gene is TRBV29-1, the J gene TRBJ1-1, with a tentative D call TRBD1 (6 bases). The germline gives CDR1 SQVTM, CDR2 ANQGSEA. The CDR3 runs to 11 residues. V gave up 6 bases and J gave up 3 bases, with 8 bases separating them. The DNA of the CDR3 is TGCAGCGTCAAGGGGGACACTGAAGCTTTCTTT. This codes for CSVKGDTEAFF. Using reference TRBV29-1 and TRBJ1-1 for the parts outside the CDR3, the full variable domain is SAVISQKPSRDICQRGTSLTIQCQVDSQVTMMFWYRQQPGQSLTLIATANQGSEATYESGFVIDKFPISRPNLTFSTLTVSNMSPEDSSIYLCSVKGDTEAFFGQGTRLTVV.

Only a few counts were recorded for this clonotype. The V gene is TRBV6-5, the J gene TRBJ2-7; possibly TRBD2 for D (5 bases). Trimming cost V 0 bases and J 2 bases, with 11 bases left between them. The CDR3 sequence is 15 residues long. Per the germline V gene, CDR1 is MNHEY and CDR2 is SVGAGI. CDR3 sequence: CASSYSMGSPYEQYF. The CDR3 DNA follows: TGTGCCAGCAGTTACTCGATGGGGAGCCCCTACGAGCAGTACTTC.

This clonotype was detected only a few times. The chain couples TRBV11-1 to TRBJ2-1; either TRBD1 or TRBD2 may supply D (5 bases each). Trimming shortened V by 2 bases and J by 2 bases, and 19 bases separated the two germline ends. CDR3 length: 18 residues. Germline CDR1 SGHAT, CDR2 FQDESV (reference sequence). The CDR3 nucleotides are TGTGCCAGCAGCTTATCCCCGGGACCCCGACGGACCTACAATGAGCAGTTCTTC. Encoded protein: CASSLSPGPRRTYNEQFF. The full variable domain, with the rest looked up from reference TRBV11-1 and TRBJ2-1, is EAEVAQSPRYKITEKSQAVAFWCDPISGHATLYWYRQILGQGPELLVQFQDESVVDDSQLPKDRFSAERLKGVDSTLKIQPAELGDSAMYLCASSLSPGPRRTYNEQFFGPGTRLTVL.

This clonotype was counted between two and nine times. This rearrangement joins TRBV7-2 to TRBJ2-7; tentative D call: TRBD1 (6 bases). CDR3 length: 17 residues. Germline CDR1 reads SGHTA; CDR2 reads FQGNSA. V lost 2 bases and J 0 bases, leaving 17 bases between the germline ends. The CDR3 DNA reads TGTGCCAGCAGCTTACCAATGACAGGAGCACTCTCCTACGAGCAGTACTTC. Translation gives CASSLPMTGALSYEQYF.

This rearrangement joins TRBV28 to TRBJ2-5; 9 positions agree with TRBD1. The CDR3 loop spans 12 amino acids. In germline, CDR1 is MDHEN, CDR2 SYDVKM. V shed 7 bases, J shed 8 bases, and the junction held 5 bases outside the gene matches. This CDR3 is CASKDRGLTQYF. The CDR3 DNA is TGTGCCAGCAAAGACAGGGGGTTAACCCAGTACTTC.

This clonotype was seen at least ten times. The DNA for the CDR3 is TGTGCCAGCAGCGCGACTAGGCATGGGGAGACCCAGTACTTC. Protein: CASSATRHGETQYF. This chain uses TRBV4-2 with TRBJ2-5; maybe TRBD2 (6 bases). Trimming left V 5 bases short and J 5 bases short, with 15 bases between. The CDR3 has 14 amino acids. Germline V gives CDR1 LGHNA, CDR2 YNFKEQ.

This clonotype was found many times. This sequence joins TRBV12-3 or TRBV12-4 and TRBJ1-3; D not certain. The CDR3 runs to 12 residues. Trimming took 5 bases from V and 9 from J, leaving 11 bases between them. CDR3 protein: CASSPAAATIYF. In nucleotides, the CDR3 is TGTGCCAGCAGTCCCGCAGCCGCCACCATATATTTT.

The chain has TRBV5-1 and TRBJ2-3, with 14 bases fitting TRBD2. Germline V gene lookup returns CDR1 SGHRS and CDR2 YFSETQ. The CDR3 totals 17 residues. The V gene end was trimmed by 5 bases and the J gene end by 4 bases; junction bases not matched to a gene: 9. CDR3 nucleotides: TGCGCCAGCAGGGTTACGACGGGACTAGCGGGGGCAGATACGCAGTATTTT. Residues: CASRVTTGLAGADTQYF.

The chain links TRBV27 to TRBJ2-4; the D gene is possibly TRBD2 (6 bases). CDR1 is MNHEY and CDR2 is SMNVEV in the germline V gene (reference sequence). The CDR3 spans 14 residues. V was cut by 3 bases and J by 6 bases, with 12 bases left in between. The CDR3 protein is CASSLWRGGNIQYF. CDR3 bases: TGTGCCAGCAGTTTGTGGCGGGGAGGAAACATTCAGTACTTC.

The rearrangement joins TRBV20-1 to TRBJ1-2; TRBD1 matches 9 bases. This CDR3 spans 17 amino acids. Looked up from germline, CDR1 is DFQATT and CDR2 is SNEGSKA (reference sequence). With V trimmed by 3 bases and J by 3 bases, 14 bases remained unmatched. CDR3: CSARAVTGGKMYYGYTF. CDR3 sequence (DNA): TGCAGTGCTAGGGCGGTAACAGGGGGCAAAATGTACTATGGCTACACCTTC.

This clonotype came up a few times. The genes are TRBV20-1 and TRBJ1-4, with 10 bases aligning to TRBD1. The CDR3 contains 13 residues. Germline V gene sequence: CDR1 DFQATT, CDR2 SNEGSKA (reference sequence). The V segment lost 6 bases and the J segment 8 bases; nucleotides outside the gene matches: 6. CDR3 residues: CSAGTGVAEKLFF. As DNA, the CDR3 is TGCAGTGCGGGGACAGGGGTTGCCGAAAAACTGTTTTTT.

This clonotype was observed a few times. This rearrangement joins TRBV4-2 to TRBJ2-2, with D uncertain. This CDR3 contains 15 residues. The V end lost 0 bases, the J end lost 2 bases, and 7 bases lay between the germline ends. Germline V lookup: CDR1 LGHNA, CDR2 YNFKEQ. The CDR3 DNA sequence: TGTGCCAGCAGCCAAGAGGGGATAAACACCGGGGAGCTGTTTTTT. As protein: CASSQEGINTGELFF.

This clonotype showed up just a few times. This chain connects TRBV20-1 to TRBJ2-6; 10 nucleotides line up with TRBD1. The CDR3 has 16 amino acids. Germline V gene data show CDR1 as DFQATT and CDR2 as SNEGSKA (reference sequence). The junction had 6 bases not matched to a gene; V was cut back by 6 bases and J by 1 base. The CDR3 DNA is TGCAGTGCAACGACAGGGGGCTGGTCTGGGGCCAACGTCCTGACTTTC. It translates to CSATTGGWSGANVLTF.

This chain joins TRBV20-1 and TRBJ2-7; 10 positions match TRBD1. Germline-derived CDR1 and CDR2 are DFQATT and SNEGSKA (reference sequence). The CDR3 sequence is 15 residues long. The V gene end was trimmed by 3 bases and the J gene end by 4 bases; junction bases not matched to a gene: 9. CDR3 sequence reads: CSASSKDRGQYEQYF. As DNA, the CDR3 is TGCAGTGCTAGTTCGAAAGACAGGGGGCAGTACGAGCAGTACTTC.

This clonotype appeared many times. An end of the junction differs from the germline gene, which may be a read error. V and J are TRBV12-3 or TRBV12-4 and TRBJ1-5, with D possibly being TRBD1 (5 bases). The CDR3 is made up of 12 amino acids. Here the CDR3 reads CASSLTEGAADF. The DNA for the CDR3 is TGTGCCAGCAGTTTGACAGAAGGGGCCGCGGACTTT.

On this clonotype: Germline and junction disagree at one end, which may indicate a read error. The V call is TRBV3-1, the J call TRBJ2-7; 7 bases fit TRBD2. Looked up from germline, CDR1 is LGHDT and CDR2 is YNNKEL (reference sequence). The CDR3 totals 15 residues. The CDR3 sequence is CATSKLGASGVEQYF. In DNA form, the CDR3 reads TGTGCCACCAGCAAACTTGGAGCTAGCGGCGTCGAGCAGTACTTC.

There are many counts of this clonotype. The rearrangement joins TRBV6-1 to TRBJ2-7; TRBD1 matches 7 bases. Germline-derived CDR1 and CDR2 are MNHNS and SASEGT. Germline trimming cut 6 bases from V and 1 base from J; bases unmatched to any gene: 6. This CDR3 has 14 amino acids. The CDR3 DNA follows: TGTGCCAGCAGCCCCCGACAGGGTTCCTACGAGCAGTACTTC. Its translation is CASSPRQGSYEQYF.

The chain combines TRBV29-1 with TRBJ1-2; a weak D match, TRBD1 (5 bases). V dropped 5 bases and J dropped 2 bases, with 9 bases sitting between them. The CDR3 covers 12 residues. Germline CDR1 SQVTM, CDR2 ANQGSEA. The CDR3 DNA follows: TGCAGCGTTCGAGCAGGGAACTATGGCTACACCTTC. Translating it yields CSVRAGNYGYTF.